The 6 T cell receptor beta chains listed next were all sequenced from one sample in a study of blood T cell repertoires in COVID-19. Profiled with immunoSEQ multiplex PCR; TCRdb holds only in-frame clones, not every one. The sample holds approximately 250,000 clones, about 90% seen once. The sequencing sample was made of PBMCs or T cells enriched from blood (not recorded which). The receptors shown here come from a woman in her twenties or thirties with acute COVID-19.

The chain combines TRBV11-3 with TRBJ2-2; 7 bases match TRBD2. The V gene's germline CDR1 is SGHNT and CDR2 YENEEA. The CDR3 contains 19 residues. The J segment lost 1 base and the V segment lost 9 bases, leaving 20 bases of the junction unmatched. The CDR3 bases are TGTGCCAGGGGCCACCGTGATGCTGAGGCGGGAGTGAACACCGGGGAGCTGTTTTTT. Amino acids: CARGHRDAEAGVNTGELFF.

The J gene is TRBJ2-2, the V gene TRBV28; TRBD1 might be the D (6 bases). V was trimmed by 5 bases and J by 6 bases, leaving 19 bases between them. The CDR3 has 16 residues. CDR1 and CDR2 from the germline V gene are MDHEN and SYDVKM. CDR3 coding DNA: TGTGCCAGCAGTAGCCCTCGAGGGTCAGGGGCCGGGGAGCTGTTTTTT. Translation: CASSSPRGSGAGELFF.

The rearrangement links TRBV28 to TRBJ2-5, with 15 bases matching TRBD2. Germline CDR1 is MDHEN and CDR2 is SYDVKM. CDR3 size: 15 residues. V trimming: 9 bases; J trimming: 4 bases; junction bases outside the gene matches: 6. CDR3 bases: TGTGCCAGTGGGACTAGCGGGAGGAGGGGAGAGACCCAGTACTTC. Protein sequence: CASGTSGRRGETQYF.

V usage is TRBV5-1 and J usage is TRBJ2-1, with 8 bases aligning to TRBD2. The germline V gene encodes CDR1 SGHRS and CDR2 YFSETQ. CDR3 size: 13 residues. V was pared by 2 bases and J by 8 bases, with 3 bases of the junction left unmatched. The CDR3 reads CASSLLTSDEQFF. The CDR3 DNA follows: TGCGCCAGCAGCTTACTGACTAGCGATGAGCAGTTCTTC.

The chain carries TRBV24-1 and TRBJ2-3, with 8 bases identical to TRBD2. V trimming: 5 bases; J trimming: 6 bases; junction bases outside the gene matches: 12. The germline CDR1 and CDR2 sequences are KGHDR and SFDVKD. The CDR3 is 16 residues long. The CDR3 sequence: CATSGGPGGTADTQYF. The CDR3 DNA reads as TGTGCCACCAGTGGGGGACCGGGAGGGACCGCTGATACGCAGTATTTT.

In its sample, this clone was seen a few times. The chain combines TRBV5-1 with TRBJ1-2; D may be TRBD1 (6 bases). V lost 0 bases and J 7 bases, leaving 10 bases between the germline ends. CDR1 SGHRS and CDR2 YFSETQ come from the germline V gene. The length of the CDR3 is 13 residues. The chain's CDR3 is CASSLAGEGGYTF. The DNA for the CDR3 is TGCGCCAGCAGCTTGGCAGGGGAGGGTGGCTACACCTTC.